The rows below give T cell receptor beta chains drawn from one sample of a study of cytomegalovirus exposure and HLA in healthy donors. The data were produced by immunoSEQ multiplex PCR, yet TCRdb's version contains in-frame clones alone and is incomplete. The sample holds 220,000 or so clones; around 80% are singletons and the top ten take around an eighth. The sequenced material came from PBMCs. The receptor source for this set is a woman younger than 45 in good health and CMV-seropositive. Each CDR3 is given with its conserved first and last residue. The order of the fields is D gene, V gene, clone size, J gene, CDR3 protein, CDR3 DNA. The D gene is left open where the match is weak. A row's size may be missing; if present it is once, few, many or a size class.

>TRBD2|TRBV30|.|TRBJ2-7
CAWGRIAGPYEQYF
TGTGCCTGGGGGCGGATAGCGGGGCCCTACGAGCAGTACTTC
>.|TRBV6-1|.|TRBJ1-1
CASSEGLWGRMNTEAFF
TGTGCCAGCAGTGAAGGTTTGTGGGGACGGATGAATACTGAAGCTTTCTTT
>.|TRBV4-1|.|TRBJ2-1
CASSHPDSYNEQFF
TGCGCCAGCAGCCACCCGGACAGTTACAATGAGCAGTTCTTC
>.|TRBV2|once|TRBJ1-1
CASIYRVGGGTEAFF
TGTGCCAGCATCTACAGGGTAGGAGGCGGCACTGAAGCTTTCTTT
>TRBD1|TRBV5-8|medium-sized|TRBJ2-3
CASSFISTGLTDTQYF
TGTGCCAGCAGCTTCATTTCGACAGGGCTCACAGATACGCAGTATTTT
>.|TRBV6-5|.|TRBJ1-1
CASSYMVPRNPEAFF
TGTGCCAGCAGTTACATGGTCCCACGGAACCCTGAAGCTTTCTTT
>.|TRBV19|once|TRBJ2-7
CASKFRAGDFYEQYF
TGTGCCAGTAAGTTTCGGGCAGGTGATTTCTACGAGCAGTACTTC
>TRBD2|TRBV30|few|TRBJ2-1
CAWNLLAGGPNEQFF
TGTGCCTGGAACCTACTAGCGGGAGGGCCCAATGAGCAGTTCTTC
>TRBD2|TRBV6-5|.|TRBJ2-3
CASSYRGSWTDTQYF
TGTGCCAGCAGTTACCGCGGGAGTTGGACAGATACGCAGTATTTT
>.|TRBV30|.|TRBJ1-2
CAWRASDWSYGYTF
TGTGCCTGGAGAGCGTCTGACTGGAGCTATGGCTACACCTTC
>TRBD1|TRBV7-8|.|TRBJ1-2
CASSFSTTGNYGYTF
TGTGCCAGCAGTTTTTCAACGACAGGGAACTATGGCTACACCTTC
>.|TRBV30|once|TRBJ2-3
CAWTRGTDTQYF
TGTGCCTGGACGCGGGGCACAGATACGCAGTATTTT
>TRBD2|TRBV28|.|TRBJ2-7
CASKLAGGNEQYF
TGTGCCAGCAAACTAGCGGGAGGTAACGAGCAGTACTTC
>.|TRBV7-2|.|TRBJ1-2
CASSPQSDLGYTF
TGTGCCAGCAGCCCGCAGTCTGACCTTGGCTACACCTTC
>.|TRBV4-1|.|TRBJ2-2
CASSQFLAQRQNTGELFF
TGCGCCAGCAGCCAATTCCTAGCGCAGCGACAGAACACCGGGGAGCTGTTTTTT
>.|TRBV10-3|.|TRBJ2-7
CAISATLEQPPYF
TGTGCCATCAGTGCTACCCTCGAACAGCCCCCGTACTTC
>.|TRBV6-5|.|TRBJ1-1
CATQIATEAFF
TGTGCCACCCAGATCGCCACTGAAGCTTTCTTT
>.|TRBV11-2|.|TRBJ2-3
CASSLMRRVTDTQYF
TGTGCCAGCAGTCTCATGAGAAGGGTCACAGATACGCAGTATTTT
>TRBD2|TRBV13|many|TRBJ2-7
CASSLMREGSYEQYF
TGTGCCAGCAGCTTAATGCGGGAGGGTTCCTACGAGCAGTACTTC
>.|TRBV10-1|few|TRBJ2-7
CASSTASYEQYF
TGCGCCAGCAGCACAGCCTCCTACGAGCAGTACTTC
>.|TRBV10-1|.|TRBJ1-1
CASSDGHRNTEAFF
TGCGCCAGCAGTGACGGTCACAGGAACACTGAAGCTTTCTTT
>.|TRBV7-3|.|TRBJ2-5
CASSRAYQETQYF
TGTGCCAGCAGCCGAGCGTACCAAGAGACCCAGTACTTC
>.|TRBV29-1|.|TRBJ1-1
CSVELRDNTEAFF
TGCAGCGTTGAGCTCAGGGACAACACTGAAGCTTTCTTT
>TRBD1|TRBV28|.|TRBJ1-5
CASSRETGGNQPQHF
TGTGCCAGCAGCCGAGAGACAGGGGGCAACCAGCCCCAGCATTTT
>.|TRBV6-1|.|TRBJ1-2
CASRLDLNYGYTF
TGTGCCAGCAGGCTCGACCTTAACTATGGCTACACCTTC
>.|TRBV27|.|TRBJ2-5
CASSLYGGKTQYF
TGTGCCAGCAGTTTATATGGCGGAAAGACCCAGTACTTC
>TRBD2|TRBV27|.|TRBJ2-2
CASSWRGAGTGELFF
TGTGCCAGCAGTTGGAGGGGAGCGGGAACCGGGGAGCTGTTTTTT
>.|TRBV6-5|.|TRBJ2-7
CASSYADSSYEQYF
TGTGCCAGCAGTTACGCCGACAGCTCCTACGAGCAGTACTTC
>.|TRBV27|once|TRBJ1-5
CASSSPSAGVLNQPQHF
TGTGCCAGCAGTTCCCCATCCGCCGGGGTGTTGAATCAGCCCCAGCATTTT
>.|TRBV27|once|TRBJ1-2
CAVGGQTYGYTF
TGTGCCGTGGGTGGGCAGACCTATGGCTACACCTTC
>.|TRBV27|.|TRBJ1-1
CASSLEGHLGDTEAFF
TGTGCCAGCAGTTTAGAGGGACACTTAGGGGACACTGAAGCTTTCTTT
>.|TRBV10-3|.|TRBJ2-7
CAVGSSTYEQYF
TGTGCCGTGGGTTCAAGTACCTACGAGCAGTACTTC
>TRBD2|TRBV7-8|.|TRBJ2-7
CASSPRTSPYEQYF
TGTGCCAGCAGCCCCCGGACTAGTCCCTACGAGCAGTACTTC
>.|TRBV27|once|TRBJ2-7
CASSSLASPEQYF
TGTGCCAGCAGTTCATTAGCGTCTCCCGAGCAGTACTTC
>.|TRBV4-2|many|TRBJ1-5
CASSQAFFGLQPQHF
TGTGCCAGCAGCCAAGCTTTTTTTGGGCTTCAGCCCCAGCATTTT
>.|TRBV25-1|.|TRBJ1-3
CASAANRNTIYF
TGTGCCAGCGCCGCGAACAGAAACACCATATATTTT
>TRBD1|TRBV19|.|TRBJ1-1
CASSMWDRGYRTEAFF
TGTGCCAGTAGTATGTGGGACAGGGGATATAGGACTGAAGCTTTCTTT
>TRBD2|TRBV2|.|TRBJ2-1
CASSLSGASYNEQFF
TGTGCCAGCAGTCTTAGCGGGGCCTCCTACAATGAGCAGTTCTTC
>.|TRBV7-9|.|TRBJ1-2
CASSLAGFNGYTF
TGTGCCAGCAGCTTAGCAGGGTTTAATGGCTACACCTTC
>.|TRBV18|.|TRBJ2-1
CASSKGQFSSYNEQFF
TGTGCCAGCTCAAAAGGACAGTTCAGCTCCTACAATGAGCAGTTCTTC
>.|TRBV5-5|.|TRBJ1-5
CASSYYRVGQPQHF
TGTGCCAGCAGCTATTACAGGGTAGGTCAGCCCCAGCATTTT
>TRBD2|TRBV4-1|.|TRBJ2-4
CASSPLGGRPIAKNIQYF
TGCGCCAGCAGCCCGCTAGGCGGGAGGCCGATAGCCAAAAACATTCAGTACTTC
>.|TRBV28|.|TRBJ1-1
CASSRINLARGNTEAFF
TGTGCCAGCAGCCGAATCAATCTAGCCCGGGGGAACACTGAAGCTTTCTTT
>TRBD2|TRBV11-2|.|TRBJ2-1
CASSRSGSKDEQFF
TGTGCCAGCAGCCGTAGCGGGAGTAAGGATGAGCAGTTCTTC
>.|TRBV9|.|TRBJ2-5
CASSKNPGRETQYF
TGTGCCAGCAGCAAAAATCCAGGGAGAGAGACCCAGTACTTC
>TRBD1|TRBV19|.|TRBJ2-7
CASSSDRQGARSEQYF
TGTGCCAGTAGCTCCGATCGACAGGGCGCTAGGAGCGAGCAGTACTTC
>.|TRBV30|.|TRBJ2-1
CAWTGAVYNEQFF
TGTGCCTGGACGGGAGCGGTCTACAATGAGCAGTTCTTC
>.|TRBV4-1|.|TRBJ1-4
CASSQPRVGNEKLFF
TGCGCCAGCAGCCAACCCCGGGTCGGAAACGAAAAACTGTTTTTT
>TRBD1|TRBV5-1|.|TRBJ2-5
CASSLAVRDRGETQYF
TGCGCCAGCAGCTTGGCTGTCCGGGACAGGGGGGAGACCCAGTACTTC
>.|TRBV2|.|TRBJ2-5
CASSAVETQYF
TGTGCCAGCAGTGCCGTAGAGACCCAGTACTTC
>.|TRBV30|.|TRBJ2-5
CAWSESDGTQYF
TGTGCCTGGAGTGAATCCGACGGGACCCAGTACTTC
>.|TRBV27|.|TRBJ2-5
CASRLDWGGETQYF
TGTGCCAGCAGACTTGACTGGGGAGGAGAGACCCAGTACTTC
>.|TRBV5-1|.|TRBJ2-5
CASSLTTRGWEETQYF
TGCGCCAGCAGCTTAACGACCAGGGGATGGGAAGAGACCCAGTACTTC
>.|TRBV7-3|.|TRBJ2-2
CASRHTDTGELFF
TGTGCCAGCAGGCATACAGACACCGGGGAGCTGTTTTTT
>.|TRBV5-1|.|TRBJ2-2
CASSTPGAGELFF
TGCGCCAGCAGCACCCCAGGGGCCGGGGAGCTGTTTTTT
>TRBD2|TRBV7-9|.|TRBJ2-1
CASSPGGTNSYNEQFF
TGTGCCAGCAGTCCTGGGGGGACTAACTCCTACAATGAGCAGTTCTTC
>TRBD1|TRBV29-1|.|TRBJ1-1
CSAMGQGYNTEAFF
TGCAGTGCCATGGGACAGGGTTATAACACTGAAGCTTTCTTT
>.|TRBV30|.|TRBJ2-1
CAWSVREGKNEQFF
TGTGCCTGGAGTGTACGTGAGGGGAAAAATGAGCAGTTCTTC
>.|TRBV27|.|TRBJ2-1
CASSLTPRNEQFF
TGTGCCAGCAGTCTTACACCCCGAAATGAGCAGTTCTTC
>.|TRBV20-1|.|TRBJ2-1
CSARLAWEQFF
TGCAGTGCTAGACTGGCATGGGAGCAGTTCTTC